This T cell receptor (beta chain) was found in a study of tumor-infiltrating lymphocytes in localized non-small cell lung cancer. At the level of the study: Patients included smokers and never-smokers with various histologies, some sampled after neoadjuvant chemotherapy. Each patient gave resected tumor and non-adjacent uninvolved lung tissue.

This clone was picked up one time. Assay used: immunoSEQ multiplex PCR; TCRdb lists only in-frame clones, some missing. Of some 14,000 clones listed, about 70% are singletons. This receptor was taken from a human donor with non-small cell lung cancer. Material for sequencing was uninvolved lung tissue not adjacent to the tumor.

The chain's CDR3 is CASSFTGVGELFF. CDR3 bases: TGTGCCAGCAGCTTTACAGGGGTCGGGGAGCTGTTTTTT. This chain uses TRBV7-9 with TRBJ2-2; 7 nucleotides agree with TRBD1. The CDR3 runs to 13 residues. The V and J ends lost 3 bases and 7 bases, in that order; junction bases with no gene match: 2. Germline-derived CDR1 and CDR2 are SEHNR and FQNEAQ (reference sequence). Full variable domain (missing parts from reference TRBV7-9 and TRBJ2-2): DTGVSQNPRHKITKRGQNVTFRCDPISEHNRLYWYRQTLGQGPEFLTYFQNEAQLEKSRLLSDRFSAERPKGSFSTLEIQRTEQGDSAMYLCASSFTGVGELFFGEGSRLTVL.